The 3 T cell receptor beta chains below all came from one sample that was sequenced in a study of blood T cell repertoires in COVID-19 (TCRdb year 2020). Receptors were amplified or captured by the immunoSEQ multiplex PCR assay. TCRdb's version of the immuneACCESS table is confined to in-frame rearrangements and falls short of the full clone set. An unresolved V gene accounts for under half of the shortfall where checked; the remainder is of unknown origin. This sample has some 40,000 clones in its table, and approximately 93% of those were observed once. The ten most abundant clones make up around 2% of the sample. Sequenced sample: peripheral blood. These receptors all come from a middle-aged man with active COVID-19.

This chain joins TRBV6-5 and TRBJ1-2; a possible D gene is TRBD1 (6 bases). The CDR3 covers 13 residues. V gave up 0 bases and J gave up 8 bases, with 10 bases separating them. Germline V gene sequence: CDR1 MNHEY, CDR2 SVGAGI. CDR3 sequence: CASSYSGGQGYTF. For the CDR3, the DNA is TGTGCCAGCAGTTACTCGGGGGGGCAGGGCTACACCTTC.

The chain carries TRBV7-8 and TRBJ1-1; tentative D call: TRBD1 (5 bases). From germline, CDR1 is SGHVS and CDR2 FQNEAQ. The CDR3 extends over 17 amino acids. Between the trimmed V and J ends, which lost 5 bases and 1 base, there was a span of 20 bases. The CDR3 DNA is TGTGCCAGCAGCCTACATCTAATTTCGACAGCGAACACTGAAGCTTTCTTT. Encoded protein: CASSLHLISTANTEAFF.

The rearrangement uses TRBV7-3 and TRBJ2-3; D is unclear. V was clipped by 5 bases and J by 6 bases, with 12 bases between them. Germline V lookup: CDR1 SGHTA, CDR2 FQGTGA. The CDR3 has 13 residues. The chain's CDR3 is CASSPPGGDTQYF. The CDR3 region has the DNA TGTGCCAGCAGCCCCCCAGGTGGGGATACGCAGTATTTT.